This T cell receptor beta chain was sequenced for a study of blood T cell repertoires in COVID-19. In its sample, this clone was seen once. Original analysis: Nucleated cell number was recorded as an estimate derived from reference gene primer amplification. Profiled with immunoSEQ multiplex PCR; TCRdb holds only in-frame clones, not every one. The V and J calls and the clone size are those of that table, but D and trimming were determined from the DNA. The top ten hold 10% to 15% of the sample, which has some 140,000 clones, about four fifths seen once. Germline CDR1 reads LGHDT; CDR2 reads YNNKEL (reference sequence). The V and J ends lost 2 bases and 4 bases respectively, with 9 bases between them. This CDR3 contains 14 residues.

Input material: peripheral blood. The rearrangement joins TRBV3-1 (or the pseudogene TRBV3-2) to TRBJ1-3, with D tentatively TRBD1 (5 bases). The source of this sequence is a human donor in a cohort sampled during active COVID-19. CDR3 nucleotides: TGTGCCAGCAGCCAATCAGGGTACGGAAACACCATATATTTT. This encodes CASSQSGYGNTIYF.